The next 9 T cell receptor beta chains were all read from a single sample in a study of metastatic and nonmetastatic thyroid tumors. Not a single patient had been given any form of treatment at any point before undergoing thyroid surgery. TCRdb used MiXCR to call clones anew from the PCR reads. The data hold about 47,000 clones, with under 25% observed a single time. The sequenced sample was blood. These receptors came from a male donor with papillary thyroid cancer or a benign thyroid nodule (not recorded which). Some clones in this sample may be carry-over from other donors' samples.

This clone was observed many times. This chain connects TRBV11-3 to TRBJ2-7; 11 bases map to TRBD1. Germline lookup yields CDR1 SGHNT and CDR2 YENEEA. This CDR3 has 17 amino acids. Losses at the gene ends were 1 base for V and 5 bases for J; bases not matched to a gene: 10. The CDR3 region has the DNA TGTGCCAGCAGCTTAGTGGGACAGGGGGGCCAGTACAACGAGCAGTACTTC. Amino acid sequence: CASSLVGQGGQYNEQYF.

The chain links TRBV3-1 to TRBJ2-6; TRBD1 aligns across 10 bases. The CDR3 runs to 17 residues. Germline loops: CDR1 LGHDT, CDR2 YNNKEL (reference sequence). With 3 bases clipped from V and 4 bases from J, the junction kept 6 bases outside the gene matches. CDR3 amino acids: CASSQETGGRGANVLTF. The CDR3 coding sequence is TGTGCCAGCAGCCAGGAGACAGGGGGCCGAGGGGCCAACGTCCTGACTTTC.

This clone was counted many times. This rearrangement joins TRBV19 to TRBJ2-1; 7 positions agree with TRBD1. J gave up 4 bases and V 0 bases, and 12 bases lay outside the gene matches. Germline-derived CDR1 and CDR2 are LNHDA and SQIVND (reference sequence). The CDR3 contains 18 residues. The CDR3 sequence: CASSIEGPDRASYNEQFF. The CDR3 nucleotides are TGTGCCAGTAGTATAGAGGGCCCAGACAGGGCCTCATACAATGAGCAGTTCTTC.

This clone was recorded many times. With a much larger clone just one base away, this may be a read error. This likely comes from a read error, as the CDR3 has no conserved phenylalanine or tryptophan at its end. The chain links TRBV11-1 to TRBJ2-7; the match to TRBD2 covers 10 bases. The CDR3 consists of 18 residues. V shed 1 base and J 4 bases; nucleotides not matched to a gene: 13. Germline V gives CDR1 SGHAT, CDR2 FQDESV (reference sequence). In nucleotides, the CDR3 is TGTGCCAGCAGCTTAGGCTGGTCTAGCGGGAGTAAGGGGTACGAGCAGTACCTC. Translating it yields CASSLGWSSGSKGYEQYL.

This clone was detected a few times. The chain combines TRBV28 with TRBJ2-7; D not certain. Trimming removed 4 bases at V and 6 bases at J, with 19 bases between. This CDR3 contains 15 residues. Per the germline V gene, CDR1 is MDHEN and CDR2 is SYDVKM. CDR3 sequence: CASSSSLLGGLEQYF. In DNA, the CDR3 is TGTGCCAGCAGTTCTTCTCTCTTGGGTGGTCTCGAGCAGTACTTC.

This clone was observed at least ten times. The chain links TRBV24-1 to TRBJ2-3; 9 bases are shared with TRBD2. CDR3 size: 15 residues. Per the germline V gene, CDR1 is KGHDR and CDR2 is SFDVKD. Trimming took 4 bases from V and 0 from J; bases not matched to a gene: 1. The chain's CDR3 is CATSEAGGSTDTQYF. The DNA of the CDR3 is TGTGCCACCAGTGAAGCGGGAGGTAGCACAGATACGCAGTATTTT.

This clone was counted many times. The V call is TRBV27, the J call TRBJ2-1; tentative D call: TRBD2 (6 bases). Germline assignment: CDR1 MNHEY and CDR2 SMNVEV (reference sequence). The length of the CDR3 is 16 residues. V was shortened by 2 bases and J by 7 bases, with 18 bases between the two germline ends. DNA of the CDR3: TGTGCCAGCAGTTTAACGGGCCCCGGGGGTATTAATGAGCAGTTCTTC. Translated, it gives CASSLTGPGGINEQFF.

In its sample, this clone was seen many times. In DNA form, the CDR3 reads TGTGCCAGCAGCTTCAACGACGAGGGTGGCTACACCTTC. Protein: CASSFNDEGGYTF. The V and J genes are TRBV7-9 and TRBJ1-2; D is unclear. V was pared by 3 bases and J by 7 bases, with 12 bases between. There are 13 residues in the CDR3. Germline values: CDR1 SEHNR, CDR2 FQNEAQ (reference sequence). The complete variable domain, with remaining parts taken from reference TRBV7-9 and TRBJ1-2, reads DTGVSQNPRHKITKRGQNVTFRCDPISEHNRLYWYRQTLGQGPEFLTYFQNEAQLEKSRLLSDRFSAERPKGSFSTLEIQRTEQGDSAMYLCASSFNDEGGYTFGSGTRLTVV.

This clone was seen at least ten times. DNA for the CDR3: TGCAGTGCTAGAGATCTGACTAGCGGCTACAATGAGCAGTTCTTC. It specifies CSARDLTSGYNEQFF. This chain uses TRBV20-1 with TRBJ2-1; 9 positions agree with TRBD2. CDR3 length: 15 amino acids. The V segment lost 0 bases and the J segment 3 bases; nucleotides outside the gene matches: 3. Germline V lookup: CDR1 DFQATT, CDR2 SNEGSKA (reference sequence).